This TCR beta chain was captured by sequencing in a study of T cell responses to AZD1222 COVID-19 vaccine. Findings and caveats of the study: No day 14 peak samples; only post-peak repertoires were characterized.

The repertoire was sequenced with immunoSEQ multiplex PCR; TCRdb's copy has only in-frame clones and lacks some. The sample consists of tens of thousands of clones, roughly 90% of them appearing once. Worth noting for this clone: Its antigen is not known.

Looked up from germline, CDR1 is MNHEY and CDR2 is SMNVEV (reference sequence). The V gene end was trimmed by 3 bases and the J gene end by 0 bases; junction bases not matched to a gene: 2. There are 16 residues in the CDR3. The clonotype was recovered from an adult in good health. The sequencing here drew on peripheral blood, taken on day 0 of AZD1222 vaccination. This chain connects TRBV27 to TRBJ2-6; 7 bases line up with TRBD1. CDR3 nucleotides: TGTGCCAGCAGTTTTACAGGGGCCTCTGGGGCCAACGTCCTGACTTTC. Protein product: CASSFTGASGANVLTF.